This T cell receptor (beta chain) was recovered during a study of early T cells in non-severe SARS-CoV-2 infection (dated by TCRdb to the early 2020s). At the level of the whole study: Because TCR sequencing was done on bulk RNA from unsorted whole blood, the alpha and beta chains could not be paired. What the authors observed across the whole study: VDJdb matching was skewed toward anti-spike CD8 responses and likely underestimated virus-specific expansions by missing private and CD4 specificities.

The study was a case-control design nested within a healthcare worker cohort in London, UK, with weekly nasopharyngeal swab PCR tests and blood sampling. Healthcare workers were recruited between 23 and 31 March 2020, during the week of the UK lockdown, and were followed weekly for up to about 15 weeks. Libraries were constructed by 5' RACE. The instrument was a NextSeq 500. Unique molecular identifiers were attached to individual cDNA molecules in the TCR library protocol so that sequencing error and PCR bias could be corrected. TCR alpha and beta chains were both sequenced, and the abundances of alpha and beta sequences in each sample were closely correlated with each other. In the authors' own workflow: Decombinator V4 was used to annotate TCR sequences for V gene, J gene and CDR3. Expanded TCRs were defined as changing significantly between any two time points under a Poisson model with p below 0.0001. TCR abundances were normalised to the total number of TCRs sequenced per sample and expressed as counts per million. MAIT TCRs were defined by TRAV1-2 paired with TRAJ12, TRAJ20 or TRAJ33, and iNKT TCRs by TRAV10 paired with TRAJ18. VDJdb, accessed 1 November 2021, was searched for CMV, EBV and SARS-CoV-2 annotated TCRs, excluding TCRs annotated for multiple antigens. In TCRdb, the public reads were trimmed at Q25 with fastp and aligned with MiXCR, with productive beta chains retained. Each record represents a unique CDR3 protein, reported with the most common genes and DNA among its rows. It is TCRdb's table, rather than the study itself, that gives the V and J calls and clone size. This sample holds more than 75,000 distinct CDR3 sequences; 14% were observed only once. The ten largest clonotypes hold around 5.8% of the sample.

V loses 5 bases, J loses 0 bases, and the germline ends lie 11 bases apart. CDR1 and CDR2, per the germline V gene (reference sequence), are MNHEY and SMNVEV. Including cysteine and phenylalanine, the CDR3 has 16 amino acids. The retained sequence is limited to the CDR3, 48 bases, with the frame set at the first base. This clonotype was seen more than once but under ten times. This clone's antigen is unknown. The sample holds no much larger clone one base away, and base qualities are not on file. Sequences were obtained from whole blood. Recombination connected TRBV27 to TRBJ1-6; the D gene assignment is ambiguous. The sequence derives from an adult who was a healthcare worker with PCR-confirmed SARS-CoV-2 infection or an uninfected control (not recorded which). CDR3 protein: CASSLGRGSYNSPLHF. The DNA is as follows: TGTGCCAGCAGTCTAGGGCGGGGCTCCTATAATTCACCCCTCCACTTT.